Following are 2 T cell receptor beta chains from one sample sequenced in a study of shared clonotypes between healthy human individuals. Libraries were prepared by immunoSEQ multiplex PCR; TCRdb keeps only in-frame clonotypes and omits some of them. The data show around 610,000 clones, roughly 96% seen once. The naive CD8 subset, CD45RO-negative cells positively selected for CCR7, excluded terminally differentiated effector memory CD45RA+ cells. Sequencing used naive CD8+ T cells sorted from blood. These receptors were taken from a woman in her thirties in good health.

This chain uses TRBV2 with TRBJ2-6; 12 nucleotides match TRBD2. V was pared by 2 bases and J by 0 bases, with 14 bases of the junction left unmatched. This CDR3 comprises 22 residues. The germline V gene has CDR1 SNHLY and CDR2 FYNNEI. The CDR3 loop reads CASSESWLAGGLGPSGANVLTF. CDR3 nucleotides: TGTGCCAGCAGTGAATCCTGGCTAGCGGGAGGGCTTGGCCCCTCTGGGGCCAACGTCCTGACTTTC.

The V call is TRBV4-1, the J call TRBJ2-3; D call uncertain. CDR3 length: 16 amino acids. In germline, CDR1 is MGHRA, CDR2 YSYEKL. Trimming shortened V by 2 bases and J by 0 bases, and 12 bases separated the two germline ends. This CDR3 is CASSQILYSSTDTQYF. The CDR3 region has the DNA TGCGCCAGCAGCCAAATCCTGTACAGCAGCACAGATACGCAGTATTTT.